The T cell receptor beta chain under discussion was sequenced for a study of T-cell memory formation after mild COVID-19. The CDR3 is made up of 15 amino acids. CDR1 is SGDLS, CDR2 YYNGEE, per germline. Germline trimming cut 0 bases from V and 3 bases from J; bases unmatched to any gene: 3. cDNA libraries for TCR alpha and TCR beta, carrying sample barcodes and UMIs, came from 5'RACE with constant-segment primers. TCRdb re-called the 5' RACE reads with MiXCR, one entry per CDR3 protein. The sample lists fewer than 700,000 distinct CDR3 sequences; about 20% were seen once. In the case of this clonotype: Its specificity is not known.

Whole-study findings and limits: Contracting clones from day 15 to 85 showed balanced CD4/CD8; later expanders favored CD4+. CM and EM subsets held most contracting CD4+ clones; EMRA held CD8+ ones. Some SARS-CoV-2-responding clones were already detected in memory before infection.

Input material: PBMCs or a T cell subset sorted from them (not recorded which). The TCR sequence derives from an adult woman who had mild COVID-19 (a few samples of this study predate the infection). Cell type and time point are not known. The chain combines TRBV9 with TRBJ2-7, with TRBD1 identical over 10 bases. CDR3 region: CASSVDRDRGYEQYF. In DNA, the CDR3 is TGTGCCAGCAGCGTAGACCGGGACAGGGGCTACGAGCAGTACTTC.